This T cell receptor beta chain was identified in a study of CXCR3-negative and CXCR3-positive naive CD8 T cells (dated by TCRdb to the late 2010s). With respect to the entire study: In total, some 140 million TRB reads were obtained, which works out to roughly 1.5 +/- 0.3 million reads per library. Data from roughly eleven donors, pooled across two independent experiments, went into the diversity and physicochemical repertoire analyses. For the TRBV-TRBJ cluster analysis, the naive subsets came from 5 donors, while the memory cells came from 3 donors.

Counted from cysteine to phenylalanine, this CDR3 has 14 amino acids. The coding DNA is unavailable. CDR1 LGHNA and CDR2 YSLEER are derived from the germline V gene. As to this clonotype: Its recognized antigen is unknown.

Sequencing was carried out with a NextSeq 550. The Human TCR Profiling Kit (MiLaboratory) was used to make UMI-labeled 5' RACE TRB cDNA libraries. cDNA synthesis used the entire amount of extracted RNA, and PCR amplification then used the entire amount of cDNA produced. The libraries were made side by side, with each library going through the same number of PCR cycles. From the authors' description of their analysis: About 53,000 +/- 9,400 unique UMI-labeled TRB cDNA molecules per library were extracted with MIGEC and MiXCR, with at least two reads per UMI required. Each library averaged 40,000 +/- 10,000 functional in-frame TRB CDR3 nucleotide clonotypes without stop codons. Diversity metrics, including normalized Shannon-Wiener and Chao1, were computed in VDJtools after downsampling to 5000 UMI-labeled TRB molecules per sample. For the central five CDR3 residues, VDJtools calculated physicochemical properties weighted by clonotype size, namely interaction energy, strength, volume and Kidera factor 4. Following reprocessing of the reads by TCRdb, the data hold one row per CDR3 protein sequence and no DNA is available. TCRdb's processing, not the authors', yielded these V and J calls. The sample table includes some 60,000 distinct CDR3 sequences. Roughly 0.58% of the sample comes from the top ten.

The full study reports these points: Compared with CXCR3-negative naive cells, CXCR3-positive naive cells had TRB CDR3s with higher hydrophobicity (lower Kidera factor 4), lower energy, and higher strength and volume indices. Both naive subsets had comparably high repertoire diversity, while memory CD8+ T cells had much lower repertoire diversity. Because surface CD5, which is linked to self-reactivity in mice, was comparable between the naive subsets, TCR interaction strength was also inferred from TRB CDR3 physicochemical properties. CXCR3 expression partially decreased after cryopreservation, so most assays used freshly isolated PBMCs. Within the same donor, TRBV-TRBJ usage looked similar between naive CXCR3-negative and CXCR3-positive cells, but memory cells had distinct patterns.

For every CD8+ T cell subset, about 300,000 cells were flow-sorted straight into RLT lysis buffer, and each subset was sorted in triplicate. Naive CD8+ T cells were defined stringently as CD45RO-CCR7+CD27+CD95- to exclude memory contaminants. Peripheral blood mononuclear cells were isolated from buffy coats by standard density gradient centrifugation. A FACSAria III was used to flow-sort naive CD8+ T cells into CXCR3-negative and CXCR3-positive populations. Total RNA was extracted from sorted cells using an RNeasy Mini Kit. This chain joins TRBV4-3 to TRBJ1-5; the TCRdb D gene call, TRBD1, has no DNA to confirm it. This clonotype was sampled from a human donor in good health. Some clones in this sample may be carry-over from other donors' samples. The sequenced sample was naive CXCR3+ CD8+ T cells from blood. The cell subset or site tag for this specimen amounts to: CD45RO-CCR7+CD27+CD95- naive CD8+ T cells expressing CXCR3 (TNR3+). CDR3 loop: CASSQSSGNQPQHF.